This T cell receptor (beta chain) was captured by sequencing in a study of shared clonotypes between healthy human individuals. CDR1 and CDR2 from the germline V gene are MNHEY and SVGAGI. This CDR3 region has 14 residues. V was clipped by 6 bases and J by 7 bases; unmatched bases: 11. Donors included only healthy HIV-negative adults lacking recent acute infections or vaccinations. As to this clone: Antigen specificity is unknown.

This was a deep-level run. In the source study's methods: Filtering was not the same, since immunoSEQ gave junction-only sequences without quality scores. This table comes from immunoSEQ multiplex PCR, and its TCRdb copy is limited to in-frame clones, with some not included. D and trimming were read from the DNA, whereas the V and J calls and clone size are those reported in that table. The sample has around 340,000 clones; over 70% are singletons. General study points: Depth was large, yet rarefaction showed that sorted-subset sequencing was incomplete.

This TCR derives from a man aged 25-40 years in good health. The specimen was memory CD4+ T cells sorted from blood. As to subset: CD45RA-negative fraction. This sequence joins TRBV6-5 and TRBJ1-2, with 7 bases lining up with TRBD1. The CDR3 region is CASSKDRVTGGYTF. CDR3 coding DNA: TGTGCCAGCAGCAAAGACAGGGTTACGGGTGGCTACACCTTC.